Below, 25 T cell receptor beta chains from the same sample are listed, as sequenced in a study of cytomegalovirus exposure and HLA in healthy donors. The study ran its PCR with 60 Vbeta and 13 Jbeta primers. The repertoire was sequenced with immunoSEQ multiplex PCR; TCRdb's copy has only in-frame clones and lacks some. The data contain some 190,000 clones, about three quarters of them singletons. The specimen was PBMCs. The receptors shown here come from a man younger than 30 in good health and CMV-seronegative.

The chain couples TRBV19 to TRBJ1-5; D is unresolved. Trimming took 3 bases from V and 3 from J, leaving 9 bases between them. The CDR3 is made up of 14 amino acids. Germline values: CDR1 LNHDA, CDR2 SQIVND (reference sequence). The CDR3 here is CASSIQQINQPQHF. The CDR3 DNA follows: TGTGCCAGTAGTATCCAACAGATCAATCAGCCCCAGCATTTT.

The V and J genes are TRBV6-1 and TRBJ2-4; TRBD1 aligns across 10 bases. The length of the CDR3 is 14 residues. Losses at the gene ends were 4 bases for V and 9 bases for J; bases not matched to a gene: 6. Germline V gene lookup returns CDR1 MNHNS and CDR2 SASEGT. Written as DNA, the CDR3 is TGTGCCAGCAGTGCGCGACAGGGGGCTAGCATTCAGTACTTC. It is translated as CASSARQGASIQYF.

This clone appeared a few times. V is TRBV30 and J is TRBJ1-2; TRBD1 matches 8 bases. This CDR3 has 15 amino acids. Trimming at V came to 0 bases and at J to 2 bases, leaving 5 bases not matched to a gene. Germline CDR1 is GTSNPN and CDR2 is SVGIG (reference sequence). CDR3 in amino acids: CAWSVGAGGNYGYTF. The DNA of the CDR3 is TGTGCCTGGAGTGTAGGGGCAGGGGGCAACTATGGCTACACCTTC. Looking up the rest from reference TRBV30 and TRBJ1-2 gives the full variable domain: SQTIHQWPATLVQPVGSPLSLECTVEGTSNPNLYWYRQAAGRGLQLLFYSVGIGQISSEVPQNLSASRPQDRQFILSSKKLLLSDSGFYLCAWSVGAGGNYGYTFGSGTRLTVV.

This chain uses TRBV29-1 with TRBJ2-1, with 7 positions matching TRBD1. Germline V gene sequence: CDR1 SQVTM, CDR2 ANQGSEA. V lost 7 bases and J lost 3; bases outside the gene matches: 6. This CDR3 is 13 amino acids long. The CDR3 here is CSALRDSYNEQFF. The CDR3 nucleotides read TGCAGCGCCCTCCGGGACAGCTACAATGAGCAGTTCTTC.

The chain combines TRBV2 with TRBJ2-1; possibly TRBD2 for D (6 bases). This CDR3 region has 14 residues. Germline CDR1 SNHLY, CDR2 FYNNEI. Trimming shortened V by 5 bases and J by 2 bases, and 10 bases separated the two germline ends. CDR3 sequence (DNA): TGTGCCAGCAGTCCCTGGGGGGCCTACAATGAGCAGTTCTTC. This sequence encodes CASSPWGAYNEQFF.

The CDR3 DNA reads TGTGCCAGCAGCTTGCTTTCGGAGGGACCCTACTCTGGAAACACCATATATTTT. Translated: CASSLLSEGPYSGNTIYF. The chain links TRBV5-6 to TRBJ1-3; a weak D match, TRBD1 (5 bases). The CDR3 length is 18 residues. Trimming left V 1 base short and J 0 bases short, with 17 bases between. Germline CDR1 and CDR2: SGHDT and YYEEEE.

The gene calls are TRBV5-1 and TRBJ1-1; possibly TRBD1 for D (5 bases). Per the germline V gene, CDR1 is SGHRS and CDR2 is YFSETQ. V lost 3 bases to trimming and J lost 0 bases, with 12 bases between them. The CDR3 totals 15 residues. CDR3 sequence (DNA): TGCGCCAGCAGCTCGGGGGGACCCTTGAACACTGAAGCTTTCTTT. This gives the protein CASSSGGPLNTEAFF.

The chain couples TRBV7-9 to TRBJ2-7; D is ambiguous. Germline assignment: CDR1 SEHNR and CDR2 FQNEAQ (reference sequence). CDR3 length: 15 residues. V was pared by 1 base and J by 3 bases, with 13 bases between. The CDR3 reads CASSLGPSPVYEQYF. The CDR3 DNA follows: TGTGCCAGCAGCTTAGGCCCTAGTCCCGTCTACGAGCAGTACTTC. Supplemented by reference TRBV7-9 and TRBJ2-7, the full variable domain reads DTGVSQNPRHKITKRGQNVTFRCDPISEHNRLYWYRQTLGQGPEFLTYFQNEAQLEKSRLLSDRFSAERPKGSFSTLEIQRTEQGDSAMYLCASSLGPSPVYEQYFGPGTRLTVT.

This clone was seen a single time. V and J are TRBV10-3 and TRBJ1-5, with TRBD1 as a possible D gene (5 bases). V lost 6 bases, J lost 6 bases, and 9 bases lay in between. The CDR3 is 12 amino acids. Germline V gene data show CDR1 as ENHRY and CDR2 as SYGVKD. The CDR3, as DNA: TGTGCCATCAGCCAGGGTGTTCAGCCCCAGCATTTT. Translation gives CAISQGVQPQHF.

V gene TRBV6-6 combines with J gene TRBJ1-1, with 7 bases lining up with TRBD1. Germline CDR1 reads MNHNY; CDR2 reads SVGAGI (reference sequence). The CDR3 is 15 amino acids. The V segment lost 4 bases and the J segment 5 bases; nucleotides outside the gene matches: 10. CDR3 in DNA: TGTGCCAGCAGTTCGTCACCCCTACAGGGGACTGAAGCTTTCTTT. This gives the protein CASSSSPLQGTEAFF.

This clone is a singleton in its sample. V and J are TRBV5-1 and TRBJ1-4; the D gene is possibly TRBD1 (5 bases). Germline V lookup: CDR1 SGHRS, CDR2 YFSETQ. The CDR3 covers 14 residues. V was trimmed by 4 bases and J by 5 bases, leaving 12 bases between them. The CDR3 sequence: CASSPDSRNEKLFF. The CDR3 region has the DNA TGCGCCAGCAGCCCCGACAGCCGCAATGAAAAACTGTTTTTT. Full variable domain (missing parts from reference TRBV5-1 and TRBJ1-4): KAGVTQTPRYLIKTRGQQVTLSCSPISGHRSVSWYQQTPGQGLQFLFEYFSETQRNKGNFPGRFSGRQFSNSRSEMNVSTLELGDSALYLCASSPDSRNEKLFFGSGTQLSVL.

The count of this clone is one. The chain is built from TRBV9 and TRBJ2-3, with 9 nucleotides matching TRBD1. The CDR3 sequence is 16 residues long. Germline loops: CDR1 SGDLS, CDR2 YYNGEE. The V segment lost 3 bases and the J segment 2 bases; nucleotides outside the gene matches: 7. CDR3 in amino acids: CASSAGDRANTDTQYF. CDR3 coding DNA: TGTGCCAGCAGCGCCGGGGACAGGGCCAACACAGATACGCAGTATTTT.

A few counts support this clone. V usage is TRBV2 and J usage is TRBJ2-3; 9 positions match TRBD2. The germline V gene has CDR1 SNHLY and CDR2 FYNNEI. This CDR3 spans 14 amino acids. V was clipped by 3 bases and J by 5 bases; unmatched bases: 3. The CDR3, as DNA: TGTGCCAGCAGTGACGGCGGGAGGGGAGATACGCAGTATTTT. As protein: CASSDGGRGDTQYF.

The chain combines TRBV19 with TRBJ2-1, with a tentative D call TRBD1 (5 bases). The V gene lost 3 bases and the J gene lost 4 bases, with 10 bases spanning the gap. This CDR3 has 14 amino acids. Germline CDR1 is LNHDA and CDR2 is SQIVND (reference sequence). CDR3 bases: TGTGCCAGTAGTATGGGCAGGGCTTACAATGAGCAGTTCTTC. Translating it yields CASSMGRAYNEQFF.

The CDR3 protein is CASSYRDRKGYTF. CDR3 DNA: TGTGCCAGCAGTTACCGGGACAGAAAGGGCTACACCTTC. The genes are TRBV6-5 and TRBJ1-2; 7 nucleotides match TRBD1. The V gene's germline CDR1 is MNHEY and CDR2 SVGAGI. Losses at the gene ends were 2 bases for V and 8 bases for J; bases not matched to a gene: 5. This CDR3 has 13 amino acids.

The V and J genes are TRBV18 and TRBJ2-7; 11 positions agree with TRBD2. Germline trimming cut 3 bases from V and 7 bases from J; bases unmatched to any gene: 8. The length of the CDR3 is 15 residues. From germline, CDR1 is KGHSH and CDR2 LQKENI. The CDR3 nucleotides read TGTGCCAGCTCACCGGGACTACTAGCGGGGGAGGAGCAGTACTTC. It is translated as CASSPGLLAGEEQYF.

As for this clone: Distinct nucleotide sequences in the sample also encode this CDR3. The rearrangement uses TRBV10-3 and TRBJ2-7; 11 bases line up with TRBD1. With 7 bases clipped from V and 3 bases from J, the junction kept 11 bases outside the gene matches. CDR3 length: 16 residues. Germline V gene lookup returns CDR1 ENHRY and CDR2 SYGVKD. This CDR3 reads CAINGPGQGAVYEQYF. CDR3 DNA: TGTGCCATCAACGGACCAGGACAGGGGGCGGTCTACGAGCAGTACTTC.

The V and J genes are TRBV2 and TRBJ2-5, with a possible D match to TRBD1 (6 bases). V was cut by 4 bases and J by 0 bases, with 9 bases left in between. The CDR3 runs 14 residues. In germline, CDR1 is SNHLY, CDR2 FYNNEI. In nucleotides, the CDR3 is TGTGCCAGCAGTGGCGGACAGTACCAAGAGACCCAGTACTTC. Residues: CASSGGQYQETQYF.

CDR3 amino acids: CASSFSGSGDTQYF. CDR3 in DNA: TGCGCCAGCAGCTTCTCCGGGTCCGGAGATACGCAGTATTTT. The V gene is TRBV5-1, the J gene TRBJ2-3; D not certain. The CDR3 totals 14 residues. V lost 2 bases, J lost 5 bases, and 12 bases lay in between. Germline V gene sequence: CDR1 SGHRS, CDR2 YFSETQ. The whole variable domain, filled in from reference TRBV5-1 and TRBJ2-3, reads KAGVTQTPRYLIKTRGQQVTLSCSPISGHRSVSWYQQTPGQGLQFLFEYFSETQRNKGNFPGRFSGRQFSNSRSEMNVSTLELGDSALYLCASSFSGSGDTQYFGPGTRLTVL.

This clone was counted only a few times. The V gene is TRBV18, the J gene TRBJ2-2, with TRBD2 identical over 11 bases. The V segment lost 2 bases and the J segment 0 bases; nucleotides outside the gene matches: 5. This CDR3 is 18 amino acids long. The germline V gene encodes CDR1 KGHSH and CDR2 LQKENI. In DNA form, the CDR3 reads TGTGCCAGCTCACCAACTAGCGGGGGAGGATCGAACACCGGGGAGCTGTTTTTT. It translates to CASSPTSGGGSNTGELFF.

The chain uses TRBV2 and TRBJ1-5; TRBD1 might be the D (6 bases). The CDR3 has 13 residues. Trimming left V 7 bases short and J 5 bases short, with 12 bases between. From germline, CDR1 is SNHLY and CDR2 FYNNEI. CDR3 coding DNA: TGTGCCAGCATGGGGGACATGGATCAGCCCCAGCATTTT. It is translated as CASMGDMDQPQHF.

The V call is TRBV9, the J call TRBJ2-7; 9 bases are shared with TRBD1. After removal of 3 bases from V and 4 bases from J, the junction contained 8 bases not matched to a gene. Germline V gives CDR1 SGDLS, CDR2 YYNGEE. The CDR3 consists of 15 residues. The CDR3 nucleotides are TGTGCCAGCAGCGCCCAAGGGACAGGGAGTTACGAGCAGTACTTC. Its translation: CASSAQGTGSYEQYF.

The chain is built from TRBV30 and TRBJ2-2; the match to TRBD2 covers 7 bases. The CDR3 spans 15 residues. Germline-derived CDR1 and CDR2 are GTSNPN and SVGIG (reference sequence). J lost 5 bases, V lost 0 bases, and 6 bases had no gene match. The DNA for the CDR3 is TGTGCCTGGAGTGTCAAGCGGGAAGGTACCGGGGAGCTGTTTTTT. It translates to CAWSVKREGTGELFF.

The gene calls are TRBV9 and TRBJ2-1; 13 positions match TRBD2. CDR1 and CDR2 from the germline V gene are SGDLS and YYNGEE. This CDR3 spans 15 amino acids. Germline trimming cut 4 bases from V and 4 bases from J; bases unmatched to any gene: 2. The CDR3 spells CASSTGLAGYNEQFF. The CDR3, as DNA: TGTGCCAGCAGCACGGGACTAGCGGGATACAATGAGCAGTTCTTC.

This chain uses TRBV4-2 with TRBJ2-2; 8 nucleotides line up with TRBD2. The CDR3 runs to 17 residues. The V gene's germline CDR1 is LGHNA and CDR2 YNFKEQ. With V trimmed by 4 bases and J by 1 base, 8 bases remained unmatched. The CDR3 region has the DNA TGTGCCAGCAGCCGCGGGGTGACTAGCGTGAACACCGGGGAGCTGTTTTTT. This sequence encodes CASSRGVTSVNTGELFF.